Each of the 15 T cell receptor beta chains below was sequenced from the same sample in a study of post-analysis software for immune sequencing data. General study points: In patients, about five TRBV segments were more frequent than in controls, with TRBV5-6, TRBV5-1 and TRBV20-1 among them.

For these receptors, no antigen is known. Unique molecular identifiers were carried by the TCR beta cDNA libraries. One entry per CDR3 protein results from TCRdb running MiXCR on the PCR reads. The table has 750,000 to 900,000 distinct CDR3 sequences, 46% seen once. The sample consisted of blood. All receptors come from a girl aged 10 to 17 with multiple sclerosis.

This clonotype has more than one count but fewer than ten. The chain combines TRBV20-1 with TRBJ1-5; weak D call: TRBD1 (5 bases). The V gene's germline CDR1 is DFQATT and CDR2 SNEGSKA (reference sequence). The CDR3 covers 15 residues. The germline V and J ends were trimmed by 3 bases and 2 bases, with 14 bases remaining between them. CDR3 in DNA: TGCAGTGCTAGTCGGGGGGTAGAGGGCAATCAGCCCCAGCATTTT. Protein product: CSASRGVEGNQPQHF.

The genes are TRBV18 and TRBJ2-2; perhaps TRBD2 as D (6 bases). Trimming removed 4 bases from V and 3 bases from J, with 9 bases in between. The CDR3 spans 14 residues. CDR1 is KGHSH, CDR2 LQKENI, per germline. The DNA of the CDR3 is TGTGCCAGCTCACGGACTAAAGACACCGGGGAGCTGTTTTTT. Protein product: CASSRTKDTGELFF.

J is TRBJ2-7 and V is TRBV7-2, with a weak D call TRBD2 (5 bases). This CDR3 is built from 16 residues. The germline V gene encodes CDR1 SGHTA and CDR2 FQGNSA. V lost 2 bases and J lost 1, with 15 bases in between. CDR3 sequence: CASSLNKAGGSYEQYF. CDR3 nucleotide sequence: TGTGCCAGCAGCTTAAATAAGGCGGGTGGGTCCTACGAGCAGTACTTC.

The chain is built from TRBV6-2 or TRBV6-3 and TRBJ1-2; 7 nucleotides agree with TRBD1. CDR3 size: 16 residues. The J segment lost 3 bases and the V segment lost 8 bases, leaving 15 bases of the junction unmatched. Germline assignment: CDR1 MNHEY and CDR2 SVGEGT. The CDR3 reads CASHRTGSRGDYGYTF. CDR3 in DNA: TGTGCCAGCCACCGGACAGGCAGCCGGGGGGACTATGGCTACACCTTC.

This clonotype has a handful of counts. The chain joins TRBV20-1 to TRBJ2-3, with 8 positions matching TRBD2. CDR1 and CDR2 from the germline V gene are DFQATT and SNEGSKA (reference sequence). After removal of 3 bases from V and 4 bases from J, the junction contained 9 bases not matched to a gene. The CDR3 has 15 amino acids. CDR3 nucleotides: TGCAGTGCTAGCCCGACGGGAGGGCTTGCAGATACGCAGTATTTT. Its protein product is CSASPTGGLADTQYF.

A few counts support this clonotype. The rearrangement uses TRBV29-1 and TRBJ2-1; D not resolved. Germline CDR1 is SQVTM and CDR2 is ANQGSEA. The CDR3 has 11 residues. Trimming removed 5 bases from V and 0 bases from J, with 2 bases in between. This CDR3 is CSVSSYNEQFF. The CDR3 nucleotides are TGCAGCGTTAGCTCCTACAATGAGCAGTTCTTC.

Of note for this clonotype: The germline gene is not matched at one end of the junction; a read error may be the cause. The chain uses TRBV20-1 and TRBJ2-4, with 9 positions matching TRBD2. Per the germline V gene, CDR1 is DFQATT and CDR2 is SNEGSKA (reference sequence). The CDR3 has 16 amino acids. This CDR3 reads CSAREASGTSRDIQYF. The CDR3 nucleotides are TGCAGTGCGAGAGAGGCTAGCGGGACTTCTCGGGACATTCAGTACTTC.

This clonotype has more than one count but fewer than ten. The chain employs TRBV27 and TRBJ2-5; tentative D call: TRBD2 (5 bases). The closer fit of TRBJ2-7 to the DNA end suggests the J call may be wrong. The CDR3 has 14 amino acids. The germline gives CDR1 MNHEY, CDR2 SMNVEV (reference sequence). In DNA form, the CDR3 reads TGTGCCAGCAGTTTGGAGCTCGCTGGAGGCGAGCAGTACTTC. This encodes CASSLELAGGEQYF.

The chain is built from TRBV20-1 and TRBJ2-1, with a weak D call TRBD2 (6 bases). Trimming shortened V by 6 bases and J by 6 bases, and 18 bases separated the two germline ends. This CDR3 region has 14 residues. The germline gives CDR1 DFQATT, CDR2 SNEGSKA (reference sequence). CDR3 protein: CSAEGAGIFNEQFF. The CDR3 DNA reads as TGCAGTGCGGAAGGAGCGGGCATCTTCAATGAGCAGTTCTTC.

The V gene is TRBV7-9, the J gene TRBJ1-1; no firm D call. V was clipped by 3 bases and J by 7 bases, with 12 bases between them. Germline V gives CDR1 SEHNR, CDR2 FQNEAQ (reference sequence). This CDR3 is 13 amino acids long. CDR3 in amino acids: CASSFGSRYEAFF. The CDR3 DNA reads as TGTGCCAGCAGCTTCGGCAGTCGGTATGAAGCTTTCTTT.

This chain joins TRBV20-1 and TRBJ2-3; 8 nucleotides align to TRBD1. The CDR3 loop spans 14 amino acids. V trimming: 5 bases; J trimming: 0 bases; junction bases outside the gene matches: 4. The V gene's germline CDR1 is DFQATT and CDR2 SNEGSKA (reference sequence). CDR3 sequence: CSAFQGASTDTQYF. DNA of the CDR3: TGCAGTGCTTTTCAGGGGGCGAGCACAGATACGCAGTATTTT.

This clonotype has only a few counts. J is TRBJ1-1 and V is TRBV7-2; possible D gene TRBD1, 5 bases. CDR3 length equals 13 residues. Germline V gene lookup returns CDR1 SGHTA and CDR2 FQGNSA. With 2 bases removed from V and 5 bases from J, the gap between germline ends came to 9 bases. In DNA, the CDR3 is TGTGCCAGCAGCTTAAATCAGGGTACTGAAGCTTTCTTT. Its translation: CASSLNQGTEAFF.

This clonotype was seen more than once but under ten times. The V call is TRBV29-1, the J call TRBJ1-1; D gene uncertain. Germline V lookup: CDR1 SQVTM, CDR2 ANQGSEA. The V and J ends lost 1 base and 6 bases respectively, with 15 bases between them. This CDR3 region has 14 residues. The CDR3 is CSVEARGQPPEAFF. Here the CDR3 DNA reads TGCAGCGTTGAAGCTCGGGGTCAGCCACCTGAAGCTTTCTTT.

The chain carries TRBV28 and TRBJ1-2; D remains unclear. The germline V gene has CDR1 MDHEN and CDR2 SYDVKM. Trimming removed 7 bases at V and 1 base at J, with 10 bases between. The CDR3 contains 13 residues. The CDR3, as DNA: TGTGCCAGCATTAATCTCCTTAACTATGGCTACACCTTC. This translates into CASINLLNYGYTF.

This clonotype was counted only a few times. V usage is TRBV10-2 and J usage is TRBJ1-2, with D unresolved. Germline V gene data show CDR1 as WSHSY and CDR2 as SAAADI. Trimming took off 0 bases at V and 8 bases at J, with 10 bases between the two ends. This CDR3 comprises 13 residues. The CDR3 loop is CASSESPWEGYTF. The CDR3 region has the DNA TGCGCCAGCAGTGAGTCGCCGTGGGAGGGCTACACCTTC.